The 32 T cell receptor beta chains listed next were all sequenced from one sample in a study of T cell repertoires in cytomegalovirus infection (dated by TCRdb to between 2018 and 2020). The reads were generated on an Illumina HiSeq 1500. The public sequencing data were trimmed at Q25 with fastp and processed into clonotypes with MiXCR by TCRdb, which kept only in-frame beta chains. Each entry is one CDR3 protein sequence, shown with its most common DNA and genes. The sample yields under 300,000 distinct CDR3 sequences; 10% to 15% were counted once. The biggest ten clones account for 1.5% to 2% of the sample. Source material: PBMCs. These receptors originate from a human donor in good health (CMV status not recorded). Some clones in this sample may be carry-over from other donors' samples.

The chain couples TRBV24-1 to TRBJ1-2; D gene uncertain. Germline-derived CDR1 and CDR2 are KGHDR and SFDVKD. V gave up 7 bases and J gave up 1 base, with 9 bases separating them. The CDR3 runs 13 residues. CDR3 loop: CATRDGLNYGYTF. The CDR3 nucleotides read TGTGCCACCAGAGACGGACTTAACTATGGCTACACCTTC.

This clonotype has at least ten counts. J is TRBJ2-3 and V is TRBV4-3; the match to TRBD2 covers 11 bases. Germline V CDR1 and CDR2: LGHNA, YSLEER. The CDR3 is made up of 17 amino acids. The J segment lost 1 base and the V segment lost 1 base, leaving 4 bases of the junction unmatched. Here the CDR3 DNA reads TGCGCCAGCAGCCAAGGACCGACTAGCGGGGGCACAGATACGCAGTATTTT. This sequence encodes CASSQGPTSGGTDTQYF.

In its sample, this clonotype was seen many times. The rearrangement links TRBV20-1 to TRBJ1-2; D is ambiguous. CDR1 is DFQATT and CDR2 is SNEGSKA in the germline V gene (reference sequence). This CDR3 region has 14 residues. V lost 6 bases and J lost 0, with 14 bases in between. The CDR3 coding sequence is TGCAGTGCCCGAAGAACAGACCCTAACTATGGCTACACCTTC. It encodes CSARRTDPNYGYTF.

The chain has TRBV11-3 and TRBJ2-4, with TRBD2 identical over 7 bases. Per the germline V gene, CDR1 is SGHNT and CDR2 is YENEEA. The CDR3 is made up of 12 amino acids. V dropped 5 bases and J dropped 14; count of bases not matched to a gene: 9. The CDR3 loop reads CASSRQGGREYF. For the CDR3, the DNA is TGTGCCAGCAGCCGTCAGGGAGGGAGAGAGTACTTC.

This clonotype has only a few counts. CDR3 loop: CASRGTGMATGELFF. DNA for the CDR3: TGTGCCAGCAGGGGGACAGGGATGGCCACCGGGGAGCTGTTTTTT. V gene TRBV7-6 combines with J gene TRBJ2-2; 9 bases line up with TRBD1. After removal of 6 bases from V and 4 bases from J, the junction contained 6 bases not matched to a gene. There are 15 residues in the CDR3. The V gene's germline CDR1 is SGHVS and CDR2 FNYEAQ.

Written as DNA, the CDR3 is TGTGCCAGCAGCATTGGACAGCCGGGGACTGAAGCTTTCTTT. Translating it yields CASSIGQPGTEAFF. This chain links TRBV7-3 with TRBJ1-1; possibly TRBD1 for D (6 bases). The V and J ends lost 5 bases and 5 bases respectively, with 15 bases between them. The CDR3 totals 14 residues. The germline V gene has CDR1 SGHTA and CDR2 FQGTGA. Based on the CDR3 plus reference TRBV7-3 and TRBJ1-1, the full variable domain is GAGVSQTPSNKVTEKGKYVELRCDPISGHTALYWYRQSLGQGPEFLIYFQGTGAADDSGLPNDRFFAVRPEGSVSTLKIQRTERGDSAVYLCASSIGQPGTEAFFGQGTRLTVV.

This clonotype was seen at least ten times. The chain is built from TRBV5-1 and TRBJ2-3; D gene ambiguous. V lost 4 bases and J lost 0, with 15 bases in between. The length of the CDR3 is 16 residues. CDR1 is SGHRS, CDR2 YFSETQ, per germline. The CDR3 DNA reads TGCGCCAGCAGCGTGGACGGGCAGTCTAGCACAGATACGCAGTATTTT. This gives the protein CASSVDGQSSTDTQYF.

The table lists this clonotype with many counts. The rearrangement joins TRBV12-3 or TRBV12-4 to TRBJ1-1; D may be TRBD1 (6 bases). CDR3 size: 13 residues. Trimming cost V 3 bases and J 3 bases, with 8 bases left between them. CDR3 DNA: TGTGCCAGCAGTTTTAAGGGGGACACTGAAGCTTTCTTT. Amino acid sequence: CASSFKGDTEAFF.

In this sample, this clonotype turned up many times. The chain combines TRBV4-3 with TRBJ2-1, with 7 bases identical to TRBD2. This CDR3 comprises 17 residues. The germline V gene encodes CDR1 LGHNA and CDR2 YSLEER. V trimming: 0 bases; J trimming: 0 bases; junction bases outside the gene matches: 5. The CDR3 DNA is TGCGCCAGCAGCCAAGATGGGAGGGTTTACTCCTACAATGAGCAGTTCTTC. This codes for CASSQDGRVYSYNEQFF.

This clonotype was counted between two and nine times. The chain carries TRBV20-1 and TRBJ1-5; 7 positions agree with TRBD1. Germline V gene sequence: CDR1 DFQATT, CDR2 SNEGSKA (reference sequence). Trimming at V came to 4 bases and at J to 3 bases, leaving 15 bases not matched to a gene. The CDR3 covers 17 residues. The CDR3 sequence is CSATNPSGTAYNQPQHF. The CDR3 DNA reads TGCAGTGCTACAAACCCCTCCGGGACAGCCTACAATCAGCCCCAGCATTTT.

This clonotype was seen more than once but under ten times. V usage is TRBV7-8 and J usage is TRBJ1-2; 7 bases are shared with TRBD1. Germline CDR1 is SGHVS and CDR2 is FQNEAQ. The V segment lost 5 bases and the J segment 8 bases; nucleotides outside the gene matches: 14. The CDR3 loop spans 15 amino acids. In nucleotides, the CDR3 is TGTGCCAGCAGCCCCGTCCAACAGGGGATGGGCGGCTACACCTTC. Residues: CASSPVQQGMGGYTF.

This clonotype has only a few counts. The chain carries TRBV20-1 and TRBJ2-7; perhaps TRBD2 as D (5 bases). Trimming stripped 3 bases from V and 4 bases from J, with 13 bases between. The V gene's germline CDR1 is DFQATT and CDR2 SNEGSKA (reference sequence). There are 13 residues in the CDR3. The CDR3 bases are TGCAGTGCTAGTAGCGACCTTCGGTACGAGCAGTACTTC. Translation: CSASSDLRYEQYF.

The rearrangement uses TRBV30 and TRBJ2-5; 8 bases agree with TRBD2. CDR1 is GTSNPN and CDR2 is SVGIG in the germline V gene (reference sequence). The junction had 6 bases not matched to a gene; V was cut back by 3 bases and J by 6 bases. The CDR3 totals 13 residues. DNA of the CDR3: TGTGCCTGGAGGTCCGGGAGGGGCCAGACCCAGTACTTC. Amino acids: CAWRSGRGQTQYF.

The table lists this clonotype with many counts. The V call is TRBV24-1, the J call TRBJ2-1; D tentatively reads TRBD1 or TRBD2 (5 bases each). This CDR3 has 17 residues. Between the trimmed V and J ends, which lost 4 bases and 3 bases, there was a span of 18 bases. Per germline, CDR1 KGHDR and CDR2 SFDVKD. The CDR3 DNA is TGTGCCACCAGTGACTCAGGGACCCTTACTTTCTACAATGAGCAGTTCTTC. Translated: CATSDSGTLTFYNEQFF.

CDR3 sequence: CASSPKARHSGNTIYF. CDR3 DNA: TGTGCCAGCAGCCCCAAGGCAAGGCATTCTGGAAACACCATATATTTT. The chain uses TRBV9 and TRBJ1-3, with D unclear. Trimming removed 4 bases from V and 1 base from J, with 15 bases in between. This CDR3 region has 16 residues. Germline assignment: CDR1 SGDLS and CDR2 YYNGEE. Supplemented by reference TRBV9 and TRBJ1-3, the full variable domain reads DSGVTQTPKHLITATGQRVTLRCSPRSGDLSVYWYQQSLDQGLQFLIQYYNGEERAKGNILERFSAQQFPDLHSELNLSSLELGDSALYFCASSPKARHSGNTIYFGEGSWLTVV.

This clonotype appeared many times. V gene TRBV7-2 combines with J gene TRBJ2-2; 8 nucleotides match TRBD1. V lost 5 bases, J lost 7 bases, and 9 bases stayed unmatched. Germline V gene lookup returns CDR1 SGHTA and CDR2 FQGNSA. The CDR3 contains 15 residues. The CDR3 spells CASSLGQGRGGELFF. CDR3 bases: TGTGCCAGCAGCCTTGGACAGGGCCGTGGCGGGGAGCTGTTTTTT.

In its sample, this clonotype was seen a few times. The chain recombines TRBV12-3 or TRBV12-4 with TRBJ2-1, with TRBD2 identical over 10 bases. V shed 7 bases, J shed 6 bases, and the junction held 9 bases outside the gene matches. The CDR3 extends over 15 amino acids. CDR3 sequence: CASTKAGGKGNEQFF. The DNA of the CDR3 is TGTGCCAGCACCAAAGCGGGGGGGAAAGGCAATGAGCAGTTCTTC.

This clonotype occurred many times. The genes are TRBV4-1 and TRBJ2-7; TRBD2 matches 7 bases. With 1 base clipped from V and 2 bases from J, the junction kept 5 bases outside the gene matches. Germline values: CDR1 MGHRA, CDR2 YSYEKL. CDR3 length: 15 residues. This chain's CDR3 is CASSQVLAATYEQYF. CDR3 nucleotide sequence: TGCGCCAGCAGCCAAGTTCTAGCGGCAACCTACGAGCAGTACTTC.

The gene calls are TRBV29-1 and TRBJ1-1, with 9 bases identical to TRBD1. Germline CDR1 SQVTM, CDR2 ANQGSEA. The CDR3 loop spans 14 amino acids. The junction had 6 bases not matched to a gene; V was cut back by 4 bases and J by 3 bases. In nucleotides, the CDR3 is TGCAGCGTTGCCCGGGACAGGGAGGACACTGAAGCTTTCTTT. This sequence encodes CSVARDREDTEAFF.

This clonotype appeared many times. The rearrangement joins TRBV12-5 to TRBJ2-5, with D possibly matching TRBD1 (6 bases). CDR1 and CDR2 from the germline V gene are LGHNT and FRNRAP. The CDR3 consists of 14 residues. Trimming left V 5 bases short and J 4 bases short, with 14 bases between. In DNA form, the CDR3 reads TGTGCTAGTGGTCGGACAGCTGAGGGAGAGACCCAGTACTTC. This encodes CASGRTAEGETQYF.

This clonotype has at least ten counts. The chain employs TRBV7-2 and TRBJ1-5; TRBD1 agrees at 9 bases. Per germline, CDR1 SGHTA and CDR2 FQGNSA. Losses at the gene ends were 6 bases for V and 3 bases for J; bases not matched to a gene: 9. The CDR3 has 16 residues. CDR3 in amino acids: CASRSGTGRINQPQHF. The DNA for the CDR3 is TGTGCCAGCAGGTCCGGGACAGGGCGTATCAATCAGCCCCAGCATTTT. Drawing the rest from reference TRBV7-2 and TRBJ1-5, the complete variable domain is GAGVSQSPSNKVTEKGKDVELRCDPISGHTALYWYRQSLGQGLEFLIYFQGNSAPDKSGLPSDRFSAERTGGSVSTLTIQRTQQEDSAVYLCASRSGTGRINQPQHFGDGTRLSIL.

The chain recombines TRBV19 with TRBJ2-1, with D tentatively TRBD2 (7 bases). Trimming left V 4 bases short and J 0 bases short, with 13 bases between. The CDR3 sequence is 16 residues long. Germline V gives CDR1 LNHDA, CDR2 SQIVND (reference sequence). The CDR3 is CASSTRGGGSYNEQFF. The CDR3 nucleotides read TGTGCCAGTAGTACCCGGGGAGGGGGCTCCTACAATGAGCAGTTCTTC. Filled out from reference TRBV19 and TRBJ2-1, the complete variable domain reads DGGITQSPKYLFRKEGQNVTLSCEQNLNHDAMYWYRQDPGQGLRLIYYSQIVNDFQKGDIAEGYSVSREKKESFPLTVTSAQKNPTAFYLCASSTRGGGSYNEQFFGPGTRLTVL.

There are many counts of this clonotype. This chain connects TRBV7-9 to TRBJ2-3, with 8 nucleotides matching TRBD2. The V gene end was trimmed by 6 bases and the J gene end by 2 bases; junction bases not matched to a gene: 7. There are 15 residues in the CDR3. Germline V CDR1 and CDR2: SEHNR, FQNEAQ (reference sequence). The CDR3 DNA sequence: TGTGCCAGCAGTAAACCTAGCGGGTACACAGATACGCAGTATTTT. Translating it yields CASSKPSGYTDTQYF.

This clonotype was counted ten times or more. The chain has TRBV4-3 and TRBJ1-5; a possible D gene is TRBD1 (5 bases). Trimming stripped 0 bases from V and 3 bases from J, with 12 bases between. Germline V CDR1 and CDR2: LGHNA, YSLEER. The CDR3 runs to 16 residues. The DNA of the CDR3 is TGCGCCAGCAGCCAAGAGAGGGGTGGCCTCAATCAGCCCCAGCATTTT. This gives the protein CASSQERGGLNQPQHF.

V is TRBV20-1 and J is TRBJ2-3; 8 nucleotides match TRBD2. The trim removed 2 bases at V and 4 bases at J, leaving 2 bases unmatched. Germline V gene sequence: CDR1 DFQATT, CDR2 SNEGSKA (reference sequence). CDR3 length: 13 amino acids. The chain's CDR3 is CSARLRGADTQYF. In DNA, the CDR3 is TGCAGTGCTAGATTGCGGGGGGCAGATACGCAGTATTTT.

In its sample, this clonotype was seen many times. The chain employs TRBV10-3 and TRBJ2-1; 12 bases align to TRBD2. The CDR3 consists of 19 residues. V dropped 2 bases and J dropped 0; count of bases not matched to a gene: 8. The germline gives CDR1 ENHRY, CDR2 SYGVKD. The CDR3 DNA is TGTGCCATCAGTGAGAGGGGACTAGCGGGCCCGACCTCCTACAATGAGCAGTTCTTC. Translating gives CAISERGLAGPTSYNEQFF.

At least ten counts were recorded for this clonotype. The chain links TRBV28 to TRBJ2-1; 8 bases match TRBD1. Germline V CDR1 and CDR2: MDHEN, SYDVKM. The V and J ends lost 3 bases and 3 bases, in that order; junction bases with no gene match: 19. The CDR3 is made up of 20 amino acids. In DNA, the CDR3 is TGTGCCAGCAGTTTCCGAGGTACAGGGGGACCCCGAGGTGACTACAATGAGCAGTTCTTC. Protein product: CASSFRGTGGPRGDYNEQFF.

This clonotype was seen more than once but under ten times. The chain employs TRBV12-3 or TRBV12-4 and TRBJ2-7; TRBD1 aligns across 10 bases. The CDR3 contains 14 residues. V was clipped by 7 bases and J by 5 bases; unmatched bases: 8. The CDR3 here is CASTRDRGSHEQYF. The CDR3 DNA reads TGTGCCAGCACCCGGGACAGGGGAAGCCACGAGCAGTACTTC.

As for this clonotype: Given the absence of the conserved phenylalanine or tryptophan at the CDR3 end, a read error is likely. The chain couples TRBV6-2 or TRBV6-3 to TRBJ2-1, with D perhaps matching TRBD1 or TRBD2 (5 bases each). Trimming removed 1 base at V and 4 bases at J, with 14 bases between. Germline CDR1 is MNHEY and CDR2 is SVGEGT. The CDR3 runs 16 residues. Here the CDR3 reads CASSYLGRLGYNEQFL. Written as DNA, the CDR3 is TGTGCCAGCAGTTACTTGGGACGGCTTGGGTACAATGAGCAGTTCCTC.

This chain links TRBV4-1 with TRBJ2-3; the D gene is possibly TRBD1 (5 bases). Trimming cost V 5 bases and J 1 base, with 10 bases left between them. The CDR3 length is 14 residues. Germline CDR1 reads MGHRA; CDR2 reads YSYEKL. CDR3 in amino acids: CASSKQTGTDTQYF. The CDR3, as DNA: TGCGCCAGCAGCAAACAGACAGGCACAGATACGCAGTATTTT.

This clonotype has at least ten counts. CDR3 in amino acids: CASSSQGAVDQPQHF. CDR3 in DNA: TGTGCCAGCAGCTCTCAGGGGGCCGTCGATCAGCCCCAGCATTTT. This chain joins TRBV7-2 and TRBJ1-5; 8 nucleotides match TRBD1. Germline V CDR1 and CDR2: SGHTA, FQGNSA. With V trimmed by 4 bases and J by 5 bases, 7 bases remained unmatched. This CDR3 has 15 residues. The full variable domain, with the rest looked up from reference TRBV7-2 and TRBJ1-5, is GAGVSQSPSNKVTEKGKDVELRCDPISGHTALYWYRQSLGQGLEFLIYFQGNSAPDKSGLPSDRFSAERTGGSVSTLTIQRTQQEDSAVYLCASSSQGAVDQPQHFGDGTRLSIL.

This clonotype came up a few times. This chain uses TRBV29-1 with TRBJ2-3; 13 nucleotides agree with TRBD2. Germline loops: CDR1 SQVTM, CDR2 ANQGSEA. V was clipped by 3 bases and J by 0 bases; unmatched bases: 6. This CDR3 has 17 amino acids. Here the CDR3 DNA reads TGCAGCGTTGACCCGGGACTAGCGGGAAGTAGCACAGATACGCAGTATTTT. Translation gives CSVDPGLAGSSTDTQYF.